Each of the 27 T cell receptor beta chains below was sequenced from the same sample in a study of shared clonotypes between healthy human individuals. Profiled with immunoSEQ multiplex PCR; TCRdb holds only in-frame clones, not every one. Among about 1 million clones listed, around 76% were seen once. Sequencing input: memory CD4+ T cells sorted from blood. As to subset: CD45RA-negative fraction. These receptors came from a young man in good health.

This chain connects TRBV5-1 to TRBJ1-4; D ambiguous. The CDR3 runs to 13 residues. Trimming took off 1 base at V and 7 bases at J, with 8 bases between the two ends. Germline V gene sequence: CDR1 SGHRS, CDR2 YFSETQ. The CDR3 sequence: CASSLSTPEKLFF. The DNA of the CDR3 is TGCGCCAGCAGCTTGAGTACCCCTGAAAAACTGTTTTTT.

V gene TRBV28 combines with J gene TRBJ2-2, with D tentatively TRBD2 (6 bases). Trimming cost V 6 bases and J 1 base, with 9 bases left between them. The CDR3 has 14 residues. Germline CDR1 is MDHEN and CDR2 is SYDVKM. The CDR3 loop is CASRRDLNTGELFF. The DNA of the CDR3 is TGTGCCAGCAGAAGGGACTTGAACACCGGGGAGCTGTTTTTT.

The chain links TRBV5-5 to TRBJ1-2, with TRBD1 identical over 11 bases. CDR3 length equals 17 residues. The germline CDR1 and CDR2 sequences are SGHKS and YYEKEE (reference sequence). Trimming took 4 bases from V and 8 from J; bases not matched to a gene: 16. The CDR3 reads CASSPRPGQGATEGYTF. The CDR3, as DNA: TGTGCCAGCAGCCCTCGCCCAGGACAGGGGGCAACAGAAGGCTACACCTTC.

Concerning this clone itself: This may be a read error: a much more frequent sequence differs by one nucleotide. The gene calls are TRBV5-6 and TRBJ2-7, with 10 bases lining up with TRBD1. The V gene end was trimmed by 2 bases and the J gene end by 2 bases; junction bases not matched to a gene: 1. Per germline, CDR1 SGHDT and CDR2 YYEEEE. CDR3 size: 14 residues. The CDR3 loop reads CASSFGTGAYEQYF. The CDR3 DNA reads as TGTGCCAGCAGCTTTGGGACAGGGGCCTACGAGCAGTACTTC. Full variable domain (rest looked up from reference TRBV5-6 and TRBJ2-7): DAGVTQSPTHLIKTRGQQVTLRCSPKSGHDTVSWYQQALGQGPQFIFQYYEEEERQRGNFPDRFSGHQFPNYSSELNVNALLLGDSALYLCASSFGTGAYEQYFGPGTRLTVT.

The chain combines TRBV6-1 with TRBJ1-5; 9 positions agree with TRBD1. The V gene's germline CDR1 is MNHNS and CDR2 SASEGT. This CDR3 has 15 amino acids. V was pared by 4 bases and J by 4 bases, with 5 bases of the junction left unmatched. The CDR3 loop reads CASSVLGTGNQPQHF. CDR3 coding DNA: TGTGCCAGCAGTGTCCTAGGGACAGGGAATCAGCCCCAGCATTTT.

The chain has TRBV5-1 and TRBJ2-3, with TRBD2 matching 12 bases. The germline gives CDR1 SGHRS, CDR2 YFSETQ. V was pared by 4 bases and J by 0 bases, with 3 bases of the junction left unmatched. There are 16 residues in the CDR3. Here the CDR3 reads CASSETSGGSTDTQYF. CDR3 in DNA: TGCGCCAGCAGCGAAACTAGCGGGGGGAGCACAGATACGCAGTATTTT.

The rearrangement uses TRBV5-1 and TRBJ1-2; D is uncertain. V was cut by 5 bases and J by 4 bases, with 18 bases left in between. The CDR3 has 15 residues. The germline V gene encodes CDR1 SGHRS and CDR2 YFSETQ. The CDR3 loop is CASSGGDSTPYGYTF. The CDR3 DNA reads as TGCGCCAGCAGTGGAGGTGACTCAACTCCCTATGGCTACACCTTC.

V gene TRBV5-1 combines with J gene TRBJ2-7, with D possibly being TRBD2 (7 bases). V lost 1 base to trimming and J lost 7 bases, with 15 bases between them. The CDR3 extends over 14 amino acids. The germline V gene has CDR1 SGHRS and CDR2 YFSETQ. Here the CDR3 reads CASSLMQGRVEQYF. The CDR3 nucleotides are TGCGCCAGCAGCTTGATGCAGGGGAGGGTAGAGCAGTACTTC.

The chain's CDR3 is CASSPQEDRVSYEQYF. Written as DNA, the CDR3 is TGTGCCAGCAGCCCCCAGGAGGACAGAGTTTCCTACGAGCAGTACTTC. This chain joins TRBV2 and TRBJ2-7; tentative D call: TRBD1 (6 bases). Germline CDR1 and CDR2: SNHLY and FYNNEI. This CDR3 is 16 amino acids long. The V end lost 6 bases, the J end lost 1 base, and 19 bases lay between the germline ends.

In regard to this clone: Other DNA sequences in the same sample also yield this CDR3. The chain employs TRBV27 and TRBJ2-7; 8 nucleotides match TRBD2. Germline V gene data show CDR1 as MNHEY and CDR2 as SMNVEV (reference sequence). Trimming removed 0 bases from V and 2 bases from J; junction bases left unmatched: 3. This CDR3 has 15 residues. The CDR3 sequence is CASSLSGRGAYEQYF. The CDR3 bases are TGTGCCAGCAGTTTATCAGGGCGGGGGGCCTACGAGCAGTACTTC.

This chain links TRBV30 with TRBJ2-7; D is uncertain. The V gene's germline CDR1 is GTSNPN and CDR2 SVGIG (reference sequence). The V gene lost 1 base and the J gene lost 3 bases, with 4 bases spanning the gap. The CDR3 sequence is 11 residues long. In DNA, the CDR3 is TGTGCCTGGAGTGAGAACTACGAGCAGTACTTC. Amino acids: CAWSENYEQYF. The full variable domain, completed using reference TRBV30 and TRBJ2-7, is SQTIHQWPATLVQPVGSPLSLECTVEGTSNPNLYWYRQAAGRGLQLLFYSVGIGQISSEVPQNLSASRPQDRQFILSSKKLLLSDSGFYLCAWSENYEQYFGPGTRLTVT.

The rearrangement links TRBV5-1 to TRBJ2-1, with TRBD2 matching over 10 bases. CDR1 is SGHRS, CDR2 YFSETQ, per germline. This CDR3 spans 16 amino acids. With V trimmed by 4 bases and J by 10 bases, 14 bases remained unmatched. CDR3 amino acids: CASSPPVGTSDDEQFF. CDR3 bases: TGCGCCAGCAGCCCCCCGGTCGGGACTAGCGATGACGAGCAGTTCTTC.

V and J are TRBV23-1 and TRBJ2-5; D is undetermined. TRBV23-1 is labeled an ORF, and its function is uncertain. The V gene lost 1 base and the J gene lost 9 bases, with 9 bases spanning the gap. The CDR3 covers 12 residues. CDR3 DNA: TGCGCCAGCAGTCAATTGCAAGGGTCCCAGTACTTC. Protein product: CASSQLQGSQYF.

The chain links TRBV5-7 to TRBJ1-5; TRBD1 agrees at 7 bases. TRBV5-7 is an ORF for which the function is uncertain. V dropped 4 bases and J dropped 1; count of bases not matched to a gene: 5. The CDR3 is 15 amino acids. The DNA of the CDR3 is TGTGCCAGCAGCCGACAGGGTAGGAGCAATCAGCCCCAGCATTTT. It specifies CASSRQGRSNQPQHF.

The chain carries TRBV4-1 and TRBJ2-5; D is unclear. Germline V gene lookup returns CDR1 MGHRA and CDR2 YSYEKL. Trimming cost V 1 base and J 7 bases, with 10 bases left between them. The CDR3 runs to 13 residues. The CDR3: CASSQGILTTQYF. In DNA, the CDR3 is TGCGCCAGCAGCCAAGGAATACTGACGACCCAGTACTTC.

The chain couples TRBV9 to TRBJ2-3; D possibly corresponds to TRBD2 (6 bases). The germline V gene encodes CDR1 SGDLS and CDR2 YYNGEE. The V end was cut by 4 bases, the J end by 7 bases, with 10 bases between. This CDR3 is built from 12 residues. CDR3 protein: CASSREMNTQYF. CDR3 sequence (DNA): TGTGCCAGCAGCCGGGAGATGAATACGCAGTATTTT.

V usage is TRBV2 and J usage is TRBJ2-7; TRBD1 aligns across 7 bases. The CDR3 has 14 amino acids. The germline V gene encodes CDR1 SNHLY and CDR2 FYNNEI. Trimming cost V 6 bases and J 5 bases; bases outside gene matches: 10. CDR3 loop: CASRPSRQGHEQYF. CDR3 DNA sequence: TGTGCCAGCAGGCCCTCCCGACAGGGCCACGAGCAGTACTTC.

The V gene is TRBV5-1, the J gene TRBJ2-1; D unresolved. Trimming left V 1 base short and J 10 bases short, with 15 bases between. CDR1 is SGHRS and CDR2 is YFSETQ in the germline V gene. The CDR3 extends over 14 amino acids. For the CDR3, the DNA is TGCGCCAGCAGCTTGCCCCAATCTAGACACGAGCAGTTCTTC. Encoded protein: CASSLPQSRHEQFF.

This clone was detected a few times. The chain carries TRBV6-5 and TRBJ1-2, with a weak D call TRBD1 (6 bases). CDR1 and CDR2 (germline): MNHEY, SVGAGI. Trimming removed 0 bases at V and 4 bases at J, with 12 bases between. CDR3 length: 15 amino acids. The CDR3 DNA is TGTGCCAGCAGTTACTCACGGGGGCAGGTCTATGGCTACACCTTC. This codes for CASSYSRGQVYGYTF.

J is TRBJ2-3 and V is TRBV25-1; D remains unclear. The CDR3 has 14 amino acids. Germline CDR1 MGHDK, CDR2 SYGVNS. V was trimmed by 3 bases and J by 2 bases, leaving 9 bases between them. CDR3 DNA: TGTGCCAGCAGTGAGTTGGGGTACACAGATACGCAGTATTTT. Its translation: CASSELGYTDTQYF.

As to this clone: The sample contains more than one DNA sequence encoding this CDR3. The rearrangement joins TRBV19 to TRBJ1-1; D unclear. The CDR3 runs 11 residues. The germline gives CDR1 LNHDA, CDR2 SQIVND (reference sequence). V lost 3 bases and J 3 bases, leaving 2 bases between the germline ends. For the CDR3, the DNA is TGTGCCAGTAGTATTTACACTGAAGCTTTCTTT. It codes for CASSIYTEAFF. Combining the CDR3 with reference TRBV19 and TRBJ1-1 gives the whole variable domain DGGITQSPKYLFRKEGQNVTLSCEQNLNHDAMYWYRQDPGQGLRLIYYSQIVNDFQKGDIAEGYSVSREKKESFPLTVTSAQKNPTAFYLCASSIYTEAFFGQGTRLTVV.

This clone was recorded once. In DNA form, the CDR3 reads TGTGCCAGCAGTAAAAAGGGACAGGGGGGAATGAACACTGAAGCTTTCTTT. It is translated as CASSKKGQGGMNTEAFF. The chain links TRBV27 to TRBJ1-1; TRBD1 agrees at 11 bases. This CDR3 spans 17 amino acids. Trimming cost V 5 bases and J 0 bases; bases outside gene matches: 8. CDR1 and CDR2 (germline): MNHEY, SMNVEV (reference sequence).

CDR3 loop: CASRSVTGGNTGELFF. CDR3 sequence (DNA): TGTGCCAGCAGGTCGGTGACAGGGGGCAACACCGGGGAGCTGTTTTTT. The gene calls are TRBV5-4 and TRBJ2-2; TRBD1 aligns across 10 bases. The ends lost 5 bases at V and 2 bases at J; junction bases unmatched: 6. Germline V gene data show CDR1 as SGHNT and CDR2 as YYREEE (reference sequence). The CDR3 length is 16 residues.

The chain is built from TRBV28 and TRBJ1-5; D is unresolved. Looked up from germline, CDR1 is MDHEN and CDR2 is SYDVKM. The CDR3 has 15 amino acids. V was shortened by 0 bases and J by 0 bases, with 6 bases between the two germline ends. The CDR3 sequence: CASSLWANSNQPQHF. The CDR3 DNA is TGTGCCAGCAGTTTATGGGCCAATAGCAATCAGCCCCAGCATTTT.

The rearrangement uses TRBV5-1 and TRBJ2-7; a weak D match, TRBD2 (6 bases). Per the germline V gene, CDR1 is SGHRS and CDR2 is YFSETQ. V dropped 3 bases and J dropped 3 bases, with 10 bases sitting between them. The CDR3 is 13 amino acids. The CDR3 DNA reads as TGCGCCAGCAGCTCCGTGGGGGGCTACGAGCAGTACTTC. This codes for CASSSVGGYEQYF.

V usage is TRBV29-1 and J usage is TRBJ1-2, with D possibly matching TRBD1 (5 bases). From germline, CDR1 is SQVTM and CDR2 ANQGSEA. The CDR3 has 16 amino acids. V lost 0 bases to trimming and J lost 3 bases, with 17 bases between them. This CDR3 reads CSVEDRNRDRYYGYTF. CDR3 in DNA: TGCAGCGTTGAAGATCGTAATAGGGACCGATACTATGGCTACACCTTC. The variable domain in full, with the rest retrieved from reference TRBV29-1 and TRBJ1-2, is SAVISQKPSRDICQRGTSLTIQCQVDSQVTMMFWYRQQPGQSLTLIATANQGSEATYESGFVIDKFPISRPNLTFSTLTVSNMSPEDSSIYLCSVEDRNRDRYYGYTFGSGTRLTVV.

The gene calls are TRBV28 and TRBJ2-5; the D gene is possibly TRBD1 (5 bases). V lost 6 bases and J lost 3, with 14 bases in between. Germline values: CDR1 MDHEN, CDR2 SYDVKM. The CDR3 contains 14 residues. CDR3 region: CASRNEQAKETQYF. The CDR3 DNA follows: TGTGCCAGCAGGAATGAACAGGCAAAAGAGACCCAGTACTTC.